These 21 T cell receptor beta chains originate from one sample sequenced in a study of T cell responses to AZD1222 COVID-19 vaccine. Only in-frame clones appear in the TCRdb table, and some are missing; sequencing was by immunoSEQ multiplex PCR. This table holds around 99,000 clones, roughly 87% found once. The material was peripheral blood, obtained on day 0 of AZD1222 vaccination. The receptors were gathered from an adult in good health.

CDR3 nucleotide sequence: TGTGCCAGCAGCCCCGGTACCCAGGGGAACACCGGGGAGCTGTTTTTT. Amino acids: CASSPGTQGNTGELFF. The V and J genes are TRBV21-1 and TRBJ2-2; the table's D gene call, TRBD1, was not cross checked with the DNA. TRBV21-1 constitutes a pseudogene. The CDR3 is made up of 16 amino acids.

This rearrangement joins TRBV21-1 to TRBJ1-5. TRBV21-1 is labeled a pseudogene. This CDR3 comprises 15 residues. DNA of the CDR3: TGTGCCAGCAGCTTGCAGCCTTATAGCAATCAGCCCCAGCATTTT. This encodes CASSLQPYSNQPQHF.

The chain employs TRBV6-6 and TRBJ2-7; D call uncertain. Germline V gene data show CDR1 as MNHNY and CDR2 as SVGAGI (reference sequence). The CDR3 contains 15 residues. V dropped 6 bases and J dropped 4 bases, with 19 bases sitting between them. CDR3 in DNA: TGTGCCAGCAGCCGAGTACGAGAGGATCCGTACGAGCAGTACTTC. This codes for CASSRVREDPYEQYF.

J is TRBJ1-1 and V is TRBV29-1, with 9 positions matching TRBD1. Germline V gives CDR1 SQVTM, CDR2 ANQGSEA. The CDR3 is 15 amino acids. The trim removed 0 bases at V and 1 base at J, leaving 3 bases unmatched. The CDR3 here is CSVEETGGRNTEAFF. CDR3 nucleotide sequence: TGCAGCGTTGAAGAAACAGGGGGCAGGAACACTGAAGCTTTCTTT.

V gene TRBV7-9 combines with J gene TRBJ2-1; tentatively, D is TRBD1 (6 bases). V dropped 4 bases and J dropped 5 bases, with 18 bases sitting between them. This CDR3 has 16 amino acids. In germline, CDR1 is SEHNR, CDR2 FQNEAQ (reference sequence). CDR3 nucleotide sequence: TGTGCCAGCAGCTCCCTTTGGCAGGGGTCAAACAATGAGCAGTTCTTC. Translated, it gives CASSSLWQGSNNEQFF.

This rearrangement joins TRBV7-2 to TRBJ2-5; 8 nucleotides align to TRBD2. The length of the CDR3 is 15 residues. With 1 base clipped from V and 5 bases from J, the junction kept 6 bases outside the gene matches. Germline V gene sequence: CDR1 SGHTA, CDR2 FQGNSA. CDR3 sequence (DNA): TGTGCCAGCAGCTTAGATAAGCGGGAGCTGGAGACCCAGTACTTC. Translation: CASSLDKRELETQYF.

This CDR3 is CAWSVPETQYF. The DNA for the CDR3 is TGTGCCTGGAGTGTACCAGAGACCCAGTACTTC. The genes are TRBV30 and TRBJ2-5; D remains ambiguous. The CDR3 spans 11 residues. V lost 0 bases and J lost 4, with 3 bases in between. Germline CDR1 is GTSNPN and CDR2 is SVGIG (reference sequence).

The chain carries TRBV9 and TRBJ2-2, with D possibly matching TRBD2 (6 bases). Trimming shortened V by 1 base and J by 1 base, and 14 bases separated the two germline ends. CDR1 SGDLS and CDR2 YYNGEE come from the germline V gene. This CDR3 contains 17 residues. Here the CDR3 DNA reads TGTGCCAGCAGCGTACCCCACCAAGCGGGGAACACCGGGGAGCTGTTTTTT. This encodes CASSVPHQAGNTGELFF.

For the CDR3, the DNA is TGTGCCAGCAGCCCTAGCACCGTATACAATGAGCAGTTCTTC. Amino acids: CASSPSTVYNEQFF. This rearrangement joins TRBV7-2 to TRBJ2-1, with D tentatively TRBD2 (5 bases). CDR3 length: 14 residues. CDR1 and CDR2 (germline): SGHTA, FQGNSA. Deletions cut 5 bases from V and 4 bases from J, with 12 bases between.

The chain employs TRBV7-8 and TRBJ1-1; TRBD1 agrees at 8 bases. The CDR3 runs 16 residues. Trimming removed 1 base from V and 4 bases from J; junction bases left unmatched: 8. Per the germline V gene, CDR1 is SGHVS and CDR2 is FQNEAQ. The CDR3 bases are TGTGCCAGCAGCTTAGGGACAGGGCGGGGTATCACTGAAGCTTTCTTT. Amino acid sequence: CASSLGTGRGITEAFF.

The rearrangement uses TRBV19 and TRBJ1-2, with D perhaps matching TRBD1 (5 bases). Looked up from germline, CDR1 is LNHDA and CDR2 is SQIVND (reference sequence). The CDR3 has 12 amino acids. V lost 7 bases, J lost 5 bases, and 11 bases lay in between. CDR3 sequence (DNA): TGTGCCAGTACCGACAGACAATATGGCTACACCTTC. Translated: CASTDRQYGYTF.

This clone appeared a few times. The chain is built from TRBV4-2 and TRBJ2-7; 9 nucleotides align to TRBD1. The germline V gene has CDR1 LGHNA and CDR2 YNFKEQ. There are 14 residues in the CDR3. Germline trimming cut 1 base from V and 3 bases from J; bases unmatched to any gene: 1. The CDR3 nucleotides are TGTGCCAGCAGCCAAGGGGGACAGGGCTACGAGCAGTACTTC. Its translation is CASSQGGQGYEQYF.

V usage is TRBV12-3 or TRBV12-4 and J usage is TRBJ1-5; D may be TRBD1 (5 bases). The CDR3 loop spans 11 amino acids. V dropped 8 bases and J dropped 6 bases, with 8 bases sitting between them. CDR3 amino acids: CASGQGQPQHF. The CDR3 DNA reads TGTGCCAGCGGGCAGGGTCAGCCCCAGCATTTT.

This clone was picked up one time. This chain uses TRBV30 with TRBJ1-6; the match to TRBD1 covers 7 bases. Germline V CDR1 and CDR2: GTSNPN, SVGIG (reference sequence). This CDR3 contains 13 residues. V shed 4 bases and J 10 bases; nucleotides not matched to a gene: 7. As DNA, the CDR3 is TGTGCCTGGAATAAGGGGGCGAACTCACCCCTCCACTTT. This encodes CAWNKGANSPLHF.

V is TRBV30 and J is TRBJ2-3, with 13 bases matching TRBD2. This CDR3 has 14 amino acids. After removal of 2 bases from V and 10 bases from J, the junction contained 6 bases not matched to a gene. Germline-derived CDR1 and CDR2 are GTSNPN and SVGIG (reference sequence). The CDR3 sequence: CAWSPGTSGIPQYF. The DNA of the CDR3 is TGTGCCTGGAGTCCCGGGACTAGCGGGATTCCGCAGTATTTT. The full variable domain, in which reference TRBV30 and TRBJ2-3 provide the parts outside the CDR3, is SQTIHQWPATLVQPVGSPLSLECTVEGTSNPNLYWYRQAAGRGLQLLFYSVGIGQISSEVPQNLSASRPQDRQFILSSKKLLLSDSGFYLCAWSPGTSGIPQYFGPGTRLTVL.

This chain connects TRBV19 to TRBJ1-2, with 7 bases fitting TRBD1. From germline, CDR1 is LNHDA and CDR2 SQIVND (reference sequence). The CDR3 sequence is 11 residues long. Unmatched junction bases numbered 0, after V lost 7 bases and J lost 4 bases. The CDR3 here is CASTGGYGYTF. In DNA, the CDR3 is TGTGCCAGTACAGGGGGCTATGGCTACACCTTC.

This chain connects TRBV10-3 to TRBJ2-7, with D possibly being TRBD2 (7 bases). Looked up from germline, CDR1 is ENHRY and CDR2 is SYGVKD. The CDR3 is 13 amino acids. The DNA of the CDR3 is TGTGCGGGGGGGCCGGAGCCCCTAAGGGAGCAGTACTTC. Encoded protein: CAGGPEPLREQYF.

The CDR3 reads CASGLQTDYGYTF. DNA for the CDR3: TGTGCTAGTGGTTTGCAGACAGATTATGGCTACACCTTC. The J gene is TRBJ1-2, the V gene TRBV12-5; a weak D match, TRBD1 (5 bases). Germline lookup yields CDR1 LGHNT and CDR2 FRNRAP. The CDR3 runs 13 residues. V shed 2 bases and J shed 5 bases, with 9 bases lying between them.

CDR3 amino acids: CASSEGGYEQYF. CDR3 nucleotide sequence: TGTGCCAGCAGTGAAGGGGGCTACGAGCAGTACTTC. The chain employs TRBV6-1 and TRBJ2-7; D not resolved. The CDR3 runs to 12 residues. Trimming removed 1 base at V and 3 bases at J, with 4 bases between. Germline assignment: CDR1 MNHNS and CDR2 SASEGT.

This clone was counted once. The chain couples TRBV19 to TRBJ1-1; D is ambiguous. The CDR3 is made up of 15 amino acids. Trimming took 7 bases from V and 1 from J, leaving 16 bases between them. The germline CDR1 and CDR2 sequences are LNHDA and SQIVND (reference sequence). The DNA for the CDR3 is TGTGCCAGTACGAAAGTCCGCACAAGGAACACTGAAGCTTTCTTT. This sequence encodes CASTKVRTRNTEAFF.

This chain connects TRBV29-1 to TRBJ2-7; the match to TRBD1 covers 11 bases. CDR3 length: 13 residues. Trimming removed 7 bases from V and 4 bases from J; junction bases left unmatched: 6. Germline V gene lookup returns CDR1 SQVTM and CDR2 ANQGSEA. The CDR3 sequence: CSAGGTGGYEQYF. CDR3 DNA: TGCAGCGCTGGCGGGACAGGGGGTTACGAGCAGTACTTC.